A selection of T cell receptor beta chains follows, all from one sample in a study of blood T cell repertoires in COVID-19. The data were produced by immunoSEQ multiplex PCR, yet TCRdb's version contains in-frame clones alone and is incomplete. The repertoire includes approximately 10,000 clones, approximately 74% of them detected once, and 6% sits in the top ten. The material sequenced was peripheral blood. These receptors all stem from a man aged 55 to 69 with COVID-19, enrolled during active disease. The CDR3 runs from the conserved cysteine through the conserved F or W. Each record gives: clone size, V gene, D gene, J gene, CDR3 DNA, CDR3 protein. A D gene is named only where the DNA matches it firmly. Where a row states a size, it is once, few, many or the class of an expanded clone; other rows omit it.

clone size: .
V gene: TRBV3-1/TRBV3-2
D gene: TRBD1
J gene: TRBJ2-2
CDR3 DNA: TGTGCCAGCAGCCCTTTCCGGGACAGGGGTGCTTGGGCGGACACCGGGGAGCTGTTTTTT
CDR3 protein: CASSPFRDRGAWADTGELFF

clone size: .
V gene: TRBV4-1
D gene: TRBD2
J gene: TRBJ2-2
CDR3 DNA: TGCGCCAGCAGCCAAGATCAGCGGGGGACCGGGGAGCTGTTTTTT
CDR3 protein: CASSQDQRGTGELFF

clone size: .
V gene: TRBV4-2
D gene: TRBD1
J gene: TRBJ1-4
CDR3 DNA: TGTGCCAGCAGCCAAGCGGACAGGGAGAAGGAAAAACTGTTTTTT
CDR3 protein: CASSQADREKEKLFF

clone size: .
V gene: TRBV30
D gene: TRBD1
J gene: TRBJ1-3
CDR3 DNA: TGTGCCTGGGGCCGGGACAGACCTGGAAACACCATATATTTT
CDR3 protein: CAWGRDRPGNTIYF

clone size: .
V gene: TRBV30
D gene: TRBD2
J gene: TRBJ2-1
CDR3 DNA: TGTGCCTGGAGTTGGCGGGAGGGGTACAATGAGCAGTTCTTC
CDR3 protein: CAWSWREGYNEQFF

clone size: once
V gene: TRBV4-1
D gene: .
J gene: TRBJ2-3
CDR3 DNA: TGCGCCAGCAGGCCGGTCGCGGGGGCTAGCACAGATACGCAGTATTTT
CDR3 protein: CASRPVAGASTDTQYF

clone size: .
V gene: TRBV7-9
D gene: .
J gene: TRBJ1-4
CDR3 DNA: TGTGCCAGCAGCTTCCCCGGGACTGGGAATGAAAAACTGTTTTTT
CDR3 protein: CASSFPGTGNEKLFF

clone size: .
V gene: TRBV6-5
D gene: TRBD1
J gene: TRBJ2-7
CDR3 DNA: TGTGCCAGCAGTTACTCGAGGGGGACAGGGGCATACGAGCAGTACTTC
CDR3 protein: CASSYSRGTGAYEQYF

clone size: .
V gene: TRBV18
D gene: .
J gene: TRBJ1-1
CDR3 DNA: TGTGCCAGCTCACCGGGAGCCGAAGCTTTCTTT
CDR3 protein: CASSPGAEAFF

clone size: few
V gene: TRBV13
D gene: TRBD2
J gene: TRBJ2-1
CDR3 DNA: TGTGCCAGCAGCTCGGGACTAGCGGGAGGACCCCTCTACAATGAGCAGTTCTTC
CDR3 protein: CASSSGLAGGPLYNEQFF

clone size: .
V gene: TRBV6-5
D gene: .
J gene: TRBJ1-4
CDR3 DNA: TGTGCCAGCAGTTGGACAGCAACTAATGAAAAACTGTTTTTT
CDR3 protein: CASSWTATNEKLFF

clone size: .
V gene: TRBV2
D gene: .
J gene: TRBJ1-1
CDR3 DNA: TGTGCCAGCAATCATTTTGGGGCGAACCATGAAGCTTTCTTT
CDR3 protein: CASNHFGANHEAFF

clone size: .
V gene: TRBV11-3
D gene: .
J gene: TRBJ1-1
CDR3 DNA: TGTGCCAGCAGCTTAGGCCAGGCCCAATTGAACACTGAAGCTTTCTTT
CDR3 protein: CASSLGQAQLNTEAFF

clone size: .
V gene: TRBV2
D gene: .
J gene: TRBJ2-7
CDR3 DNA: TGTGCCAGCACCTATGATAACGAGCAGTACTTC
CDR3 protein: CASTYDNEQYF

clone size: .
V gene: TRBV28
D gene: .
J gene: TRBJ2-4
CDR3 DNA: TGTGCCAGCAGCCCCACCCCCGGGAGAAAAAAGGGAAAAAACATTCAGTACTTC
CDR3 protein: CASSPTPGRKKGKNIQYF

clone size: few
V gene: TRBV6-4
D gene: .
J gene: TRBJ1-3
CDR3 DNA: TGTGCCAGCAGTGACTCGATTATCAGGGGCCGCCTAAACACCATATATTTT
CDR3 protein: CASSDSIIRGRLNTIYF

clone size: .
V gene: TRBV4-1
D gene: .
J gene: TRBJ1-2
CDR3 DNA: TGCGCCAGCAGCCAAGGGGGAGCTGGCTACACCTTC
CDR3 protein: CASSQGGAGYTF

clone size: few
V gene: TRBV2
D gene: .
J gene: TRBJ1-1
CDR3 DNA: TGTGCCAGCAGTGAAAGGCAGGGTGGCATGAACACTGAAGCTTTCTTT
CDR3 protein: CASSERQGGMNTEAFF

clone size: once
V gene: TRBV5-1
D gene: TRBD2
J gene: TRBJ2-7
CDR3 DNA: TGCGCCAGCAGCCTCAACCCCTCTCGGGAGGGGCAGTACTTC
CDR3 protein: CASSLNPSREGQYF

clone size: .
V gene: TRBV5-1
D gene: TRBD1
J gene: TRBJ2-1
CDR3 DNA: TGCGCCAGCAGCTCGGACAGGGGCAATGAGCAGTTCTTC
CDR3 protein: CASSSDRGNEQFF

clone size: .
V gene: TRBV30
D gene: .
J gene: TRBJ2-3
CDR3 DNA: TGTGCCTGGAGTGTGGGGAGCGGCACAGATACGCAGTATTTT
CDR3 protein: CAWSVGSGTDTQYF

clone size: .
V gene: TRBV7-9
D gene: .
J gene: TRBJ2-5
CDR3 DNA: TGTGCCAGCAGTAATCAGGGATGGGGATGGGATGAGACCCAGTACTTC
CDR3 protein: CASSNQGWGWDETQYF

clone size: medium-sized
V gene: TRBV5-3
D gene: TRBD2
J gene: TRBJ2-3
CDR3 DNA: TGTGCCAGAAGCTTGAGGGCGGGAGAGGAACACACAGATACGCAGTATTTT
CDR3 protein: CARSLRAGEEHTDTQYF

clone size: few
V gene: TRBV9
D gene: .
J gene: TRBJ1-4
CDR3 DNA: TGTGCCAGCAGCGTCGGGGTGGCTAATGAAAAACTGTTTTTT
CDR3 protein: CASSVGVANEKLFF

clone size: .
V gene: TRBV3-1/TRBV3-2
D gene: .
J gene: TRBJ2-5
CDR3 DNA: TGTGCCAGCAGCCAGGAAGCGGGCCGGGAGACCCAGTACTTC
CDR3 protein: CASSQEAGRETQYF

clone size: .
V gene: TRBV15
D gene: .
J gene: TRBJ2-3
CDR3 DNA: TGTGCCACCAGCTCTCTAACTAGCACAGATACGCAGTATTTT
CDR3 protein: CATSSLTSTDTQYF

clone size: large
V gene: TRBV5-1
D gene: TRBD1
J gene: TRBJ1-6
CDR3 DNA: TGCGCCAGCAGCCCGAAAGACCGGGACAGAGATAATTCACCCCTCCACTTT
CDR3 protein: CASSPKDRDRDNSPLHF

clone size: .
V gene: TRBV19
D gene: TRBD1
J gene: TRBJ1-1
CDR3 DNA: TGTGCCAGTAGTACCGGACAGGTGGGGAACACTGAAGCTTTCTTT
CDR3 protein: CASSTGQVGNTEAFF

clone size: .
V gene: TRBV6-6
D gene: .
J gene: TRBJ1-2
CDR3 DNA: TGTGCCAGCAGTTACGGACGAGAGGACAGTCTCTATGGCTACACCTTC
CDR3 protein: CASSYGREDSLYGYTF

clone size: .
V gene: TRBV27
D gene: .
J gene: TRBJ1-2
CDR3 DNA: TGTGCCAGCCATTCGCTTGGGTCGGGAGTTGTTGGCTACACCTTC
CDR3 protein: CASHSLGSGVVGYTF